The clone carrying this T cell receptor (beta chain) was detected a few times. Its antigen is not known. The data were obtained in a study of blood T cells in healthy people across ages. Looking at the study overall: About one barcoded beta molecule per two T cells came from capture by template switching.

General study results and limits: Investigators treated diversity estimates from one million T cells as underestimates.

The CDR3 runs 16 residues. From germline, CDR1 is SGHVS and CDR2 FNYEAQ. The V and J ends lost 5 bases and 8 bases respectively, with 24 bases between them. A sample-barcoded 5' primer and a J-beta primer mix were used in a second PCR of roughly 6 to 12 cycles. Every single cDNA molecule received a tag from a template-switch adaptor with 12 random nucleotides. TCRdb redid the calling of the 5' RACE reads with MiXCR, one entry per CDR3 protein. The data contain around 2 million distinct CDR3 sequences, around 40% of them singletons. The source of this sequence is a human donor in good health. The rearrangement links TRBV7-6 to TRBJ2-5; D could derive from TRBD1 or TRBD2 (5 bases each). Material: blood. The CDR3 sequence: CASSPLRGSSRLTQYF. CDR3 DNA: TGTGCCAGCAGCCCCCTCCGGGGCTCCAGTCGGCTTACCCAGTACTTC.